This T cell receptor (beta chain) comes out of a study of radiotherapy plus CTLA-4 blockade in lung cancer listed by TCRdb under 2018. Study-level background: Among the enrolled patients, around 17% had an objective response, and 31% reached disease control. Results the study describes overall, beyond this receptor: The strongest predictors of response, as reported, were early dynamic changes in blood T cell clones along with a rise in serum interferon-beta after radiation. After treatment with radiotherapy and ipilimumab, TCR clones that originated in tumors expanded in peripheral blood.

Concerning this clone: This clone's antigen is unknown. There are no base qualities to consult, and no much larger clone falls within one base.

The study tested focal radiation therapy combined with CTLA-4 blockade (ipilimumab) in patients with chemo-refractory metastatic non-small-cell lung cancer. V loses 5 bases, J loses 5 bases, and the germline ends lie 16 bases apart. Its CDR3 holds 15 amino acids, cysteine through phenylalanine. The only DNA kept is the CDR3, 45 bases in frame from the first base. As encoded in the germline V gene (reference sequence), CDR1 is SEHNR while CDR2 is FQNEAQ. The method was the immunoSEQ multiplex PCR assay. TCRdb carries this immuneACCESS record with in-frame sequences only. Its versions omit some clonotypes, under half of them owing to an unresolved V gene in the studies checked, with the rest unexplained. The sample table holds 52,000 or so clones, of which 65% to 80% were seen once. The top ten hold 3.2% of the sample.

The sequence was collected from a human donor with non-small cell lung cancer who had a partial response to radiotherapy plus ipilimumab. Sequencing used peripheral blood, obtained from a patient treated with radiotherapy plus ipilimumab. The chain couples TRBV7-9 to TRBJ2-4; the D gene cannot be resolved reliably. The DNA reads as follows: TGTGCCAGCAGCCCCCAGGCCCAGGTCCAAAACATTCAGTACTTC. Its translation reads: CASSPQAQVQNIQYF.